This TCR beta chain was found in a study of T-cell reconstitution after alpha-beta-depleted transplantation in children. The ends were cut back, 5 bases at V and 5 bases at J, with 1 base in the middle. The CDR3 has 10 residues. Germline V CDR1 and CDR2: SEHNR, FQNEAQ (reference sequence). A library of TCRbeta sequences, prepared with unique molecular identifiers, was generated. TCRdb recomputed calls from the PCR reads with MiXCR, one row per CDR3 protein. Among some 550,000 distinct CDR3 sequences, about 16% were seen once, and the ten largest hold 3.3%. The clonotype originates from a human donor who donated a stem cell graft to a child with acute lymphoblastic leukemia. The chain couples TRBV7-9 to TRBJ1-5; D gene uncertain. The sequences come from PBMCs from the stem cell graft donor, collected from the stem cell graft. CDR3 loop: CASSHQPQHF. The CDR3 coding sequence is TGTGCCAGCAGCCATCAGCCCCAGCATTTT.